This TCR beta chain was documented in a study of T cell responses to AZD1222 COVID-19 vaccine. Study-wide results and caveats: Two doses of AZD1222 preceded a rise in Spike-specific TCR breadth and depth.

Using immunoSEQ multiplex PCR, the repertoire was profiled, and TCRdb retains in-frame clones only, with some absent. The sample includes 90,000 to 110,000 clones, 89% of them seen just once. Comment on this clone: The antigen remains unidentified.

The CDR3 extends over 12 amino acids. The germline V gene encodes CDR1 SGHRS and CDR2 YFSETQ. The ends were cut back, 0 bases at V and 6 bases at J, with 6 bases in the middle. This receptor was taken from an adult who received the AZD1222 COVID-19 vaccine. Specimen: peripheral blood, collected 28 days after the second AZD1222 dose. The chain recombines TRBV5-1 with TRBJ1-2; a weak D match, TRBD1 (5 bases). CDR3 sequence: CASSLEGNGYTF. CDR3 nucleotides: TGCGCCAGCAGCTTGGAGGGGAATGGCTACACCTTC.